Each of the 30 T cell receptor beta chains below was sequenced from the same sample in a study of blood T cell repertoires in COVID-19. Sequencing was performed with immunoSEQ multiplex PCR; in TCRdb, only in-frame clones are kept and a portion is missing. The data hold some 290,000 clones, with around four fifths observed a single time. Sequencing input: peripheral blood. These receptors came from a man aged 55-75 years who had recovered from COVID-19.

CDR3: CGVGNTYEQYF. The CDR3 DNA follows: TGTGGGGTCGGGAACACCTACGAGCAGTACTTC. The chain uses TRBV3-1 (or the pseudogene TRBV3-2) and TRBJ2-7, with a weak D call TRBD2 (5 bases). This CDR3 contains 11 residues. CDR1 is LGHDT, CDR2 YNNKEL, per germline (reference sequence).

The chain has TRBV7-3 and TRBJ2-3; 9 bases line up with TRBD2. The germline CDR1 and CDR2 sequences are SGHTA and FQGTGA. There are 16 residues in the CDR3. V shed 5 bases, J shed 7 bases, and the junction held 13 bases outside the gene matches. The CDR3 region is CASSLGVAGARNTQYF. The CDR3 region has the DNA TGTGCCAGCAGCCTCGGGGTAGCGGGGGCCAGAAATACGCAGTATTTT.

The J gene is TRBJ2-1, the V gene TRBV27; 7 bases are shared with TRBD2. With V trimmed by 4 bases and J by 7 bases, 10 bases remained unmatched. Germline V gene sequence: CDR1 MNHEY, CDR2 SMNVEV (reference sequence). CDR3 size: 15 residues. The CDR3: CASSSTARGRNEQFF. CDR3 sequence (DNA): TGTGCCAGCAGTTCCACGGCGCGGGGGAGAAATGAGCAGTTCTTC.

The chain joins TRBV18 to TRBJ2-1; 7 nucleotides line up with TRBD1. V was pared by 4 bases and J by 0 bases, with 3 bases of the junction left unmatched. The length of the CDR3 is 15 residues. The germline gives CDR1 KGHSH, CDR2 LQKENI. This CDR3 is CASSQRQGSYNEQFF. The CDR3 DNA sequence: TGTGCCAGCTCACAAAGACAGGGCTCCTACAATGAGCAGTTCTTC.

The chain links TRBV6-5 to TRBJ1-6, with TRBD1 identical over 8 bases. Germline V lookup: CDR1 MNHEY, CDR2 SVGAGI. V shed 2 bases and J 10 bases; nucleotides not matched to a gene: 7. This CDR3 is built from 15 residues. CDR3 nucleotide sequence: TGTGCCAGCAGTTACGGGGGCAGGGGGCAGTCACCCCTCCACTTT. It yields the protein CASSYGGRGQSPLHF.

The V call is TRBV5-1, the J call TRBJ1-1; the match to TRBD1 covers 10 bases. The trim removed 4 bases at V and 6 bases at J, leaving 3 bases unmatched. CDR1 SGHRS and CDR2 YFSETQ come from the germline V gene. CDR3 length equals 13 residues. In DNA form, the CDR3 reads TGCGCCAGCAGCGGGACAGGGGCGGCTGAAGCTTTCTTT. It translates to CASSGTGAAEAFF. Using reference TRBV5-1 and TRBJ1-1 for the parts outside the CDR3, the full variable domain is KAGVTQTPRYLIKTRGQQVTLSCSPISGHRSVSWYQQTPGQGLQFLFEYFSETQRNKGNFPGRFSGRQFSNSRSEMNVSTLELGDSALYLCASSGTGAAEAFFGQGTRLTVV.

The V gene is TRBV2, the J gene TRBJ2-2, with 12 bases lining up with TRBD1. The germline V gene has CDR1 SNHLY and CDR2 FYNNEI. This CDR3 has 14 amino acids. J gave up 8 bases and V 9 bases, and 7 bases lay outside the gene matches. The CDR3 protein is CASSGQGALGELFF. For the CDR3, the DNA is TGTGCCAGTTCGGGACAGGGGGCATTAGGGGAGCTGTTTTTT.

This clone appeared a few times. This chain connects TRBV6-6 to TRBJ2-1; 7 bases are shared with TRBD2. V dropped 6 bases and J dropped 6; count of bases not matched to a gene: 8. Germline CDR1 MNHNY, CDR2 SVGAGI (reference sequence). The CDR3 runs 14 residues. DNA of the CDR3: TGTGCCAGCAGCAACGGGGGGTCAGGCAATGAGCAGTTCTTC. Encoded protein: CASSNGGSGNEQFF.

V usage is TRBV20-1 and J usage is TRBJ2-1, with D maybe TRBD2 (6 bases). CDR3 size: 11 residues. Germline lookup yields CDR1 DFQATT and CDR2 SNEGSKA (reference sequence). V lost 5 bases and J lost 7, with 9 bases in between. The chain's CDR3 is CSAPRGNEQFF. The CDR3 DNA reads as TGCAGTGCTCCACGGGGGAATGAGCAGTTCTTC.

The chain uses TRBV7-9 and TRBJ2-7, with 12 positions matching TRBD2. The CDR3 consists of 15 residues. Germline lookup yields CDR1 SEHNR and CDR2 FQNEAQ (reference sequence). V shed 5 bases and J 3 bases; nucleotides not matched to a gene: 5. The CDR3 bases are TGTGCCAGCAGCCCGCTAGCGGGAGGGAGCTACGAGCAGTACTTC. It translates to CASSPLAGGSYEQYF.

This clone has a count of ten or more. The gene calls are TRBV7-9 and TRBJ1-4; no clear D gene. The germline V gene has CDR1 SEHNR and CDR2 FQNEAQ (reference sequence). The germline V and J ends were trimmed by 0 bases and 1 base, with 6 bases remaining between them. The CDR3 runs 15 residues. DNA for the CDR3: TGTGCCAGCAGCTTAGCAGGAGGAACTAATGAAAAACTGTTTTTT. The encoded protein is CASSLAGGTNEKLFF.

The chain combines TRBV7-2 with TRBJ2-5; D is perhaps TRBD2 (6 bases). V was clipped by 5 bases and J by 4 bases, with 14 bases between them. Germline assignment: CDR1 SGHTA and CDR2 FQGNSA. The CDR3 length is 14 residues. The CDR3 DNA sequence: TGTGCCAGCAGCGTGGTCCCGCGGGGAGAGACCCAGTACTTC. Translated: CASSVVPRGETQYF.

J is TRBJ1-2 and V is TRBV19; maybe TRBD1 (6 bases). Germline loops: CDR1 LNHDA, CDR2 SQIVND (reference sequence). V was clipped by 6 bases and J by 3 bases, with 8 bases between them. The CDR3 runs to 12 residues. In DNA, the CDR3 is TGTGCCAGTAGAGGGGGTGACTATGGCTACACCTTC. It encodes CASRGGDYGYTF.

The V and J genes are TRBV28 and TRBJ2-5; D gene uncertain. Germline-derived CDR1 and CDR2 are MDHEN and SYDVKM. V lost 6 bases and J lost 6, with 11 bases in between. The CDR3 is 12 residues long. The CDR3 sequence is CASSTVEQTQYF. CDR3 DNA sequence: TGTGCCAGCAGCACCGTCGAGCAGACCCAGTACTTC.

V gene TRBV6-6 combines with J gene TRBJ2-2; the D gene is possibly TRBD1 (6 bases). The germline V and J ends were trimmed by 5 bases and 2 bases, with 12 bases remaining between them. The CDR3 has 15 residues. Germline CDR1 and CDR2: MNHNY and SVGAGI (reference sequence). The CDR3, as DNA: TGTGCCAGCAGTCCCCGGGACAAAAACACCGGGGAGCTGTTTTTT. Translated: CASSPRDKNTGELFF.

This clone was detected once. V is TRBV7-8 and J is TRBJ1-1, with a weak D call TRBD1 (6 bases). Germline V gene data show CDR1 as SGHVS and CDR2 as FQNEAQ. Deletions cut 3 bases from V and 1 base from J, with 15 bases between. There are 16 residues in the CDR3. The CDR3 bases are TGTGCCAGCAGCTTCTTGGACAGAAGGAAGAACACTGAAGCTTTCTTT. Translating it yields CASSFLDRRKNTEAFF.

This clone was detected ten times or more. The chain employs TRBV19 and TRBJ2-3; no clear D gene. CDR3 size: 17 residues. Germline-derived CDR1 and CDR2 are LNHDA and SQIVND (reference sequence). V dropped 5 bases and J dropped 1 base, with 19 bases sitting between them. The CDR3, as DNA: TGTGCCAGTAGTCCCCGATCCTCCATAGCAGGCACAGATACGCAGTATTTT. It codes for CASSPRSSIAGTDTQYF.

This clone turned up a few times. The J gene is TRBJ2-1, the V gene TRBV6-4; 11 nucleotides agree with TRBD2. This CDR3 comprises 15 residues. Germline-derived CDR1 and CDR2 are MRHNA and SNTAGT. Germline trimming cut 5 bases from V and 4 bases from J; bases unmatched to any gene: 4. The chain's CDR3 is CASSRTSGRYNEQFF. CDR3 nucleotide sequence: TGTGCCAGCAGTCGGACTAGCGGGCGGTACAATGAGCAGTTCTTC.

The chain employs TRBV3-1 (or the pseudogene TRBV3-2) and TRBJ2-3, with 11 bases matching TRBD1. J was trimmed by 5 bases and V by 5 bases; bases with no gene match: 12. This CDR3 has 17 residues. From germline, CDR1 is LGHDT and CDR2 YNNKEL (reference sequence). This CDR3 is CASSVRDRGLYLDTQYF. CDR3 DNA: TGTGCCAGCAGCGTCCGGGACAGGGGGTTGTATCTAGATACGCAGTATTTT.

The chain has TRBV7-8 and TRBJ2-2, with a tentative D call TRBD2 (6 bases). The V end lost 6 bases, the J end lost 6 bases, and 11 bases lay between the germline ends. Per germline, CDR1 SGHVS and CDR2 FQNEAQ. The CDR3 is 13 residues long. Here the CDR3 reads CASRPAGSGELFF. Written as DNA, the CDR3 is TGTGCCAGCAGACCCGCGGGGTCCGGGGAGCTGTTTTTT.

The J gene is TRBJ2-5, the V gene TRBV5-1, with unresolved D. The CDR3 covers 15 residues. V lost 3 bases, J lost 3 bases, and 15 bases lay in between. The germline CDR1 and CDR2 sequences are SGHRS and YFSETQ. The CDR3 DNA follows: TGCGCCAGCAGCTCGGTTTCAGGAAGAGAAGAGACCCAGTACTTC. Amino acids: CASSSVSGREETQYF.

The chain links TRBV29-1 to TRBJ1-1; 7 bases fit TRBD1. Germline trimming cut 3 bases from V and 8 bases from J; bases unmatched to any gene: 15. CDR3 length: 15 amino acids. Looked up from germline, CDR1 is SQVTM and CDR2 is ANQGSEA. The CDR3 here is CSVDPGQSPFREAFF. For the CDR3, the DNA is TGCAGCGTTGACCCGGGACAGTCACCTTTTCGGGAAGCTTTCTTT.

CDR3 protein: CASSQERGGYTF. CDR3 DNA sequence: TGTGCCAGCAGCCAAGAAAGGGGTGGCTACACCTTC. The chain recombines TRBV3-1 (or the pseudogene TRBV3-2) with TRBJ1-2; the D gene is possibly TRBD1 (5 bases). CDR3 length: 12 residues. Germline-derived CDR1 and CDR2 are LGHDT and YNNKEL (reference sequence). V lost 0 bases, J lost 7 bases, and 6 bases lay in between.

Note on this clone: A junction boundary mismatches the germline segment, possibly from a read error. CDR3 DNA: TGTGCCAGCAGCAAAGAACCCCACAGAGCAGCTTTCTTT. Encoded protein: CASSKEPHRAAFF. J is TRBJ1-1 and V is TRBV14, with D uncertain. The germline V gene encodes CDR1 SGHDN and CDR2 FVKESK. This CDR3 has 13 residues.

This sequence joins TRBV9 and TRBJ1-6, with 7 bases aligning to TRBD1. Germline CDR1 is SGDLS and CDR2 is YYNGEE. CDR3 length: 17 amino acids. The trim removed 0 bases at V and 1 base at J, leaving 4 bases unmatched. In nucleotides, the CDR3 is TGTGCCAGCAGCGTAGGCAGGGGGGATTCCTATAATTCACCCCTCCACTTT. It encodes CASSVGRGDSYNSPLHF.

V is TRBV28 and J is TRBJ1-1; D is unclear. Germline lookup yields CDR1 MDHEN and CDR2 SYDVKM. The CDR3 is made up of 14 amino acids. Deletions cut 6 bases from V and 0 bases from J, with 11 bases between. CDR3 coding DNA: TGTGCCAGCAGGGGCGGGATCATGAACACTGAAGCTTTCTTT. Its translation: CASRGGIMNTEAFF.

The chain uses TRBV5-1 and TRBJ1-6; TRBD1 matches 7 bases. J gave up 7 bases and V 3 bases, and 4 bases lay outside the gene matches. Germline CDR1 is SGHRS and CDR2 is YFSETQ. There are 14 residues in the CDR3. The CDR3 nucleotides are TGCGCCAGCAGCTCTACAGGGGTAAATTCACCCCTCCACTTT. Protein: CASSSTGVNSPLHF.

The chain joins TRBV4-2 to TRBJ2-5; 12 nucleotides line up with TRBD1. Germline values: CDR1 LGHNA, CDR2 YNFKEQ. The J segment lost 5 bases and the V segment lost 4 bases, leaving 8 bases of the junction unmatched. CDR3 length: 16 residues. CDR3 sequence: CASSPSGTGGGETQYF. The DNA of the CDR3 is TGTGCCAGCAGCCCCAGTGGGACAGGGGGCGGGGAGACCCAGTACTTC.

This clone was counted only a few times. The DNA for the CDR3 is TGTGCCAGCAGCCCTGGGACTAGAAGAAAGACGCAGTATTTT. It translates to CASSPGTRRKTQYF. The chain combines TRBV11-2 with TRBJ2-3, with TRBD2 matching over 8 bases. The CDR3 is made up of 14 amino acids. Germline V gene sequence: CDR1 SGHAT, CDR2 FQNNGV. V was pared by 5 bases and J by 9 bases, with 10 bases of the junction left unmatched.

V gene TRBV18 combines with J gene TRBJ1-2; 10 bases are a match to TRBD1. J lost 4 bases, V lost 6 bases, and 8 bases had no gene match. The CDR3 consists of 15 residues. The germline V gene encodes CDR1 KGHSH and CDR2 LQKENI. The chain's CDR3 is CASSSPGQGFYGYTF. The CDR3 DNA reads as TGTGCCAGCTCGTCACCGGGACAGGGGTTCTATGGCTACACCTTC.